The 6 T cell receptor beta chains listed next were all sequenced from one sample in a study of T cells in women clearing cervical HPV infection. The data were produced by immunoSEQ multiplex PCR, yet TCRdb's version contains in-frame clones alone and is incomplete. The sample holds about 37,000 clones. The sequenced sample was blood buffy coat. Receptors originate from a woman between 18 and 75 years old with a cervical HPV16 infection that either progressed to CIN3+ or cleared (not recorded which).

A remark on this clone: Sequencing ends 3 residues short of the CDR3 end; the germline J gene provides the rest. The J gene is TRBJ2-5, the V gene TRBV20-1, with a tentative D call TRBD2 (5 bases). CDR1 is DFQATT and CDR2 is SNEGSKA in the germline V gene (reference sequence). The V and J ends lost 7 bases and 0 bases respectively, with 9 bases between them. CDR3 size: 12 residues. The CDR3 sequence is CSVSTNQETQYF. The part of the CDR3 DNA that was read is TGCAGTGTTTCGACTAACCAAGAGACC.

On this clone itself: The CDR3 extends 3 residues past the end of the read, so its final part is completed from the germline J gene. This sequence joins TRBV7-8 and TRBJ2-1, with 16 bases lining up with TRBD2. Germline CDR1 reads SGHVS; CDR2 reads FQNEAQ. The CDR3 spans 18 residues. Losses at the gene ends were 5 bases for V and 9 bases for J; bases not matched to a gene: 13. The DNA read from the CDR3 is TGTGCCAGCAGCCCGCAGACCGGGACTAGCGGGAGGGCGGGTGAG. This encodes CASSPQTGTSGRAGE. In full, the CDR3 is CASSPQTGTSGRAGEQFF. Using reference TRBV7-8 and TRBJ2-1 for the parts outside the CDR3, the full variable domain is GAGVSQSPRYKVAKRGQDVALRCDPISGHVSLFWYQQALGQGPEFLTYFQNEAQLDKSGLPSDRFFAERPEGSVSTLKIQRTQQEDSAVYLCASSPQTGTSGRAGEQFFGPGTRLTVL.

Concerning this clone: The read ends 3 residues early relative to the CDR3; the germline J gene fills the gap. The chain has TRBV20-1 and TRBJ2-5; 8 positions match TRBD1. CDR1 is DFQATT and CDR2 is SNEGSKA in the germline V gene (reference sequence). V lost 1 base, J lost 5 bases, and 3 bases stayed unmatched. The CDR3 covers 13 residues. The chain's CDR3 is CSARGNRGETQYF. CDR3 DNA, as far as it was read: TGCAGTGCTAGAGGCAACAGGGGGGAGACC.

A word on this clone: Sequencing ends 3 residues short of the CDR3 end; the germline J gene provides the rest. The chain joins TRBV11-2 to TRBJ2-2, with D possibly being TRBD1 (6 bases). This CDR3 has 14 residues. Trimming took off 5 bases at V and 4 bases at J, with 11 bases between the two ends. The V gene's germline CDR1 is SGHAT and CDR2 FQNNGV. CDR3 sequence reads: CASSRNRVTGELFF. The DNA read from the CDR3 is TGTGCCAGCAGCCGAAACAGGGTCACCGGGGAG.

CDR3 amino acids: CSVAQEVSSPLHF. The DNA read from the CDR3 is TGCAGCGTTGCCCAGGAGGTGAGCTCACCC. V and J are TRBV29-1 and TRBJ1-6; D is undetermined. The read gets to within 3 residues of the CDR3 end, and the germline J gene fills in the rest. The germline V gene has CDR1 SQVTM and CDR2 ANQGSEA. V lost 4 bases and J lost 10, with 14 bases in between. The CDR3 contains 13 residues.

Turning to this clone: The missing CDR3 end, 3 residues past where the read stops, is filled in from the germline J gene. V and J are TRBV6-2 or TRBV6-3 and TRBJ2-4; 9 bases are a match to TRBD1. The germline CDR1 and CDR2 sequences are MNHEY and SVGEGT. This CDR3 is built from 15 residues. The J segment lost 8 bases and the V segment lost 6 bases, leaving 11 bases of the junction unmatched. The sequenced part of the CDR3 DNA is TGTGCCAGCAGGCAAACCGGGACAGGGATCTACATT. This gives the protein CASRQTGTGIYI. Given in full, the CDR3 is CASRQTGTGIYIQYF.